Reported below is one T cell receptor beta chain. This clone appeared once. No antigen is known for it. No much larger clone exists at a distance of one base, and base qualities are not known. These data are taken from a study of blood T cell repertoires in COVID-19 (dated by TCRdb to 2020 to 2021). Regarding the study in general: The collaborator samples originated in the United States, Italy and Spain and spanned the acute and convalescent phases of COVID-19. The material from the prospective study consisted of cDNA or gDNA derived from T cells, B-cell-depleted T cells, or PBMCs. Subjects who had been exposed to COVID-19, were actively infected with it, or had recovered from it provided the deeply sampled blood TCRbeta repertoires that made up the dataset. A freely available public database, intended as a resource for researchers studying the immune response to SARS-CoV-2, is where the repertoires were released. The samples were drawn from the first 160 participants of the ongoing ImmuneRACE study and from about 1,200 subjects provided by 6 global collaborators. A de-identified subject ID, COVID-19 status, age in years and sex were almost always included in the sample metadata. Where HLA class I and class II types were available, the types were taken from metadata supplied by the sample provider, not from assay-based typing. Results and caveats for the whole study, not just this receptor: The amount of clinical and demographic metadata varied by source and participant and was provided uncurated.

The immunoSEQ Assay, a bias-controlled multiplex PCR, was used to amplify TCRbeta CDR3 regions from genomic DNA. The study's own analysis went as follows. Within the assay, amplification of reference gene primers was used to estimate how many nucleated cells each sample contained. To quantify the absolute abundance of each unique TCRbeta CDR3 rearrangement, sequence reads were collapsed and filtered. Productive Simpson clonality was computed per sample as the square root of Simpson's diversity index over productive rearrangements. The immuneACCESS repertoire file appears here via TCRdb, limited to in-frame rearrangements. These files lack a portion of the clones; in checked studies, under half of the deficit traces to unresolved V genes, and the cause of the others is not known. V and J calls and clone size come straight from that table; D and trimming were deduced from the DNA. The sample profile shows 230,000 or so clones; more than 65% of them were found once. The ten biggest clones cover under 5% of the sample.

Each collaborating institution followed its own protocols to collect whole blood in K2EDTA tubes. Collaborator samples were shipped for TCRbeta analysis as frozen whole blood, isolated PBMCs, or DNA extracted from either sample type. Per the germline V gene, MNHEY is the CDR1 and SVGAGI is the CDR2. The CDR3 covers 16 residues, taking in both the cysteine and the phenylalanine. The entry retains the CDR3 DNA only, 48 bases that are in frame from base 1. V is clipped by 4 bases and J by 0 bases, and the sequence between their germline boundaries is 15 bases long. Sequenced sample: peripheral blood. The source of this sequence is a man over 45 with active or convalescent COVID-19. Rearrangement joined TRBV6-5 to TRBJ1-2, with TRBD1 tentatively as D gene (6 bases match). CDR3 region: CASSFLGTRANYGYTF. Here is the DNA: TGTGCCAGCAGTTTTCTCGGGACAAGAGCTAACTATGGCTACACCTTC.